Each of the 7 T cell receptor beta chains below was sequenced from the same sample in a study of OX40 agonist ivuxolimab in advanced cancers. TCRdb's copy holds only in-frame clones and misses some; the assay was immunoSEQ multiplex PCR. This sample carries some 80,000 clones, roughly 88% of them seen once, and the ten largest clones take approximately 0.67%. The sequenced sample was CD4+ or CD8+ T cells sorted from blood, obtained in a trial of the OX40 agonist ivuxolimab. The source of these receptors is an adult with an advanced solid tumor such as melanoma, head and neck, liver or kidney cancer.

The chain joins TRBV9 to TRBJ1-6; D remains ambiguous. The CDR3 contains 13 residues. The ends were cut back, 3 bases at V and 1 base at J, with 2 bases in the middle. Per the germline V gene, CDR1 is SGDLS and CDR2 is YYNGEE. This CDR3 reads CASSESYNSPLHF. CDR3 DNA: TGTGCCAGCAGCGAGTCCTATAATTCACCCCTCCACTTT. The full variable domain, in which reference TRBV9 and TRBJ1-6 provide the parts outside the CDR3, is DSGVTQTPKHLITATGQRVTLRCSPRSGDLSVYWYQQSLDQGLQFLIQYYNGEERAKGNILERFSAQQFPDLHSELNLSSLELGDSALYFCASSESYNSPLHFGNGTRLTVT.

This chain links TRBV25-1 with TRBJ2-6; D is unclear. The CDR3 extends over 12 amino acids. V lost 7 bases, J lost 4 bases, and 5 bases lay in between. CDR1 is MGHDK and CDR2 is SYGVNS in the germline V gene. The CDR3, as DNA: TGTGCCAGCACCCGGGGGGCCAACGTCCTGACTTTC. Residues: CASTRGANVLTF.

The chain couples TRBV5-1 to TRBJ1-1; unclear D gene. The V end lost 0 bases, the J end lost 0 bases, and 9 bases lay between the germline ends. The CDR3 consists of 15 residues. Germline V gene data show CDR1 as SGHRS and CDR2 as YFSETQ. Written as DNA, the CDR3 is TGCGCCAGCAGCTTGGCCGGCGGGATGAACACTGAAGCTTTCTTT. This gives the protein CASSLAGGMNTEAFF.

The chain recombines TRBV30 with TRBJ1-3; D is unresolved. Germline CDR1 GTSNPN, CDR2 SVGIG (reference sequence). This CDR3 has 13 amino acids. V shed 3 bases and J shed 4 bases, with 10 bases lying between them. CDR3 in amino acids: CAWSWSAGNTIYF. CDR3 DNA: TGTGCCTGGAGCTGGTCCGCAGGAAACACCATATATTTT.

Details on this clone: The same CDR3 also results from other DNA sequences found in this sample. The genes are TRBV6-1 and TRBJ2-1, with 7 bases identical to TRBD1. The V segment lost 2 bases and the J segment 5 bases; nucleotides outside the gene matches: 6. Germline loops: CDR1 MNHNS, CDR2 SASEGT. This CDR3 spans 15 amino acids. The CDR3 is CASSEFIGTDNEQFF. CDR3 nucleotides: TGTGCCAGCAGTGAATTTATCGGGACAGACAATGAGCAGTTCTTC.

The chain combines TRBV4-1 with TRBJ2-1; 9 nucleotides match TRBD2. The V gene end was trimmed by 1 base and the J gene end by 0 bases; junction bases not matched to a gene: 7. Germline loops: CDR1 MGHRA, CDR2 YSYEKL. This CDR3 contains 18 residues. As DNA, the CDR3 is TGCGCCAGCAGCCAAGTGGCAGCGGGAGGCTTCTCCTACAATGAGCAGTTCTTC. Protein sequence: CASSQVAAGGFSYNEQFF.

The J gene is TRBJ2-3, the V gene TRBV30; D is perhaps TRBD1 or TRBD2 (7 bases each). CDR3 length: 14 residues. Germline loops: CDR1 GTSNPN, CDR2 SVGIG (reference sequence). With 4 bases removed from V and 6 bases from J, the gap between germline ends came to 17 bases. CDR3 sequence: CAWTRRRGGDTQYF. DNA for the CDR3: TGTGCCTGGACTCGGCGCAGGGGGGGGGATACGCAGTATTTT.